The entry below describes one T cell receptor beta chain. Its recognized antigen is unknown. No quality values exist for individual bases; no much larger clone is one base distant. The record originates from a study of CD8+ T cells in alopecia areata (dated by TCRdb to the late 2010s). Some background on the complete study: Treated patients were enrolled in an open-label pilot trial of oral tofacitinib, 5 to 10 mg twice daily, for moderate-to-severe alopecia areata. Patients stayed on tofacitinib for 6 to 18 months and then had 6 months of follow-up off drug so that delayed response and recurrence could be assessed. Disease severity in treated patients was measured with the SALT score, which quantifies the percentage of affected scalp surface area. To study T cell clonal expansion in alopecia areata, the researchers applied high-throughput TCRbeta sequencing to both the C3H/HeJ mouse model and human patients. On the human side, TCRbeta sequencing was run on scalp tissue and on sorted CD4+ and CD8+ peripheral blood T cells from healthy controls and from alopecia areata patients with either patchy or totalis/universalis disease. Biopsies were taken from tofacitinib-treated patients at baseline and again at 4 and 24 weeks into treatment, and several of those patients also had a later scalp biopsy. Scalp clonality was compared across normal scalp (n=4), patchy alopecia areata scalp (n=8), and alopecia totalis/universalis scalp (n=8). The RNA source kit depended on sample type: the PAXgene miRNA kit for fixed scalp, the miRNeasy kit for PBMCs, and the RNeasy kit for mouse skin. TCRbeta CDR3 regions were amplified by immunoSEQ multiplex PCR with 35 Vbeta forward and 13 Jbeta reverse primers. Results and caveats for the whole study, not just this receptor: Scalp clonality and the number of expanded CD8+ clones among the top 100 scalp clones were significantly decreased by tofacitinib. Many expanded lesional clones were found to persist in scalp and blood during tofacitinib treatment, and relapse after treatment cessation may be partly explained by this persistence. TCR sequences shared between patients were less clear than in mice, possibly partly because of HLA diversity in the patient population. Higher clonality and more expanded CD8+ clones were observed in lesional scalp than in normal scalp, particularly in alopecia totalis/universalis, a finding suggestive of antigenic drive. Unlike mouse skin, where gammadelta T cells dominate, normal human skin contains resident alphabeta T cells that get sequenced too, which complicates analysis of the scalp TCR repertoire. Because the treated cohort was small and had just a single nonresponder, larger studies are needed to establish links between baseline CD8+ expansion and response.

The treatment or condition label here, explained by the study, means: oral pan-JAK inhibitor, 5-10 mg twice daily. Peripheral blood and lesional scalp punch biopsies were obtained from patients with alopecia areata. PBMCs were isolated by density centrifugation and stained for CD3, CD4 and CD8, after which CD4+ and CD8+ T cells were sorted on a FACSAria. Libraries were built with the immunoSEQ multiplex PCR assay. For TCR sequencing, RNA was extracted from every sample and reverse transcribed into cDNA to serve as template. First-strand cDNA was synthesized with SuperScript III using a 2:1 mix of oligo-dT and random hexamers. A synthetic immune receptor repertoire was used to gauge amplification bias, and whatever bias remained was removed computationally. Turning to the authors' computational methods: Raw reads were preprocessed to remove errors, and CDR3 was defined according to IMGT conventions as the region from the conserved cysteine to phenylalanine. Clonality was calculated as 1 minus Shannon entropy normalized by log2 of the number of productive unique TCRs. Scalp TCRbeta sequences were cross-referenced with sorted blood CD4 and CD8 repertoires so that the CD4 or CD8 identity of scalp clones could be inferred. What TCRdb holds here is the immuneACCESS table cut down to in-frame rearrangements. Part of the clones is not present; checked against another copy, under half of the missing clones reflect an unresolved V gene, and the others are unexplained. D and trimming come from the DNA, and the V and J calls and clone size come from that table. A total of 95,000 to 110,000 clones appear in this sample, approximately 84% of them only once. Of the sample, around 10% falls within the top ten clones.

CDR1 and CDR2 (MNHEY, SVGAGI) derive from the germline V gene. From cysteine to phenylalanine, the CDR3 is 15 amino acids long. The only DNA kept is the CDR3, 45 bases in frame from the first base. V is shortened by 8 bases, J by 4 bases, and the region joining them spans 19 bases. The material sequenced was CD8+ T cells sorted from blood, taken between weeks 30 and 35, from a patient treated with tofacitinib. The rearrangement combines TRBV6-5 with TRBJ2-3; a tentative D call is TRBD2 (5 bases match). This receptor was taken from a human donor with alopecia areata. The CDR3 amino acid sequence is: CASASGLGSSDTQYF. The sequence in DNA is TGTGCCAGCGCCTCCGGGTTGGGGAGCTCAGATACGCAGTATTTT.